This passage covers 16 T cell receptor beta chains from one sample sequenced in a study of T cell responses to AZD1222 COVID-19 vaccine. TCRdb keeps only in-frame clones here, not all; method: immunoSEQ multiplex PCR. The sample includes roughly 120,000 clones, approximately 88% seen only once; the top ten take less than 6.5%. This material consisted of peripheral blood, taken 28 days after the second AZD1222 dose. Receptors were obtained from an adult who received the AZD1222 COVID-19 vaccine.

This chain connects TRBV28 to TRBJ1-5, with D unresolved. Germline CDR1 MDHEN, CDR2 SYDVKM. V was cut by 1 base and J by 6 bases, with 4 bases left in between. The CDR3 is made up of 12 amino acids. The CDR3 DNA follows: TGTGCCAGCAGTTTATTTCGTCAGCCCCAGCATTTT. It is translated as CASSLFRQPQHF.

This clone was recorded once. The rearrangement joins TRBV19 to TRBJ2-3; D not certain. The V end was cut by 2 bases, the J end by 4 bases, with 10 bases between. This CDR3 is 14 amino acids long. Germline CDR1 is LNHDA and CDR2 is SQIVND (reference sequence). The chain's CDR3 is CASSILDSPDTQYF. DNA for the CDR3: TGTGCCAGTAGTATACTAGATTCCCCAGATACGCAGTATTTT.

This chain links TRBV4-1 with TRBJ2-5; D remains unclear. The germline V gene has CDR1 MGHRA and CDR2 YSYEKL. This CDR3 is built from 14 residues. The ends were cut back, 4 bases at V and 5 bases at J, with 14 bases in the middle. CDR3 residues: CASSPLLSPETQYF. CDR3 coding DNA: TGCGCCAGCAGCCCCCTTCTATCTCCGGAGACCCAGTACTTC.

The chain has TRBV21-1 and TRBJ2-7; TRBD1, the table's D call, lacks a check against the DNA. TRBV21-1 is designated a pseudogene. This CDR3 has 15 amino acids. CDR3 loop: CASFPSRDRAYEQYF. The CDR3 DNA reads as TGTGCCAGTTTCCCCTCAAGGGACAGGGCCTACGAGCAGTACTTC.

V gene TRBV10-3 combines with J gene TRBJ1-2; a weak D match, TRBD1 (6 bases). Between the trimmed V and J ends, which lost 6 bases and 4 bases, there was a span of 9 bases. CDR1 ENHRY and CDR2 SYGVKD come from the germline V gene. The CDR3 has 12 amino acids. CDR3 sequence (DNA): TGTGCCATCAGCCTGGACAGCTATGGCTACACCTTC. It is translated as CAISLDSYGYTF.

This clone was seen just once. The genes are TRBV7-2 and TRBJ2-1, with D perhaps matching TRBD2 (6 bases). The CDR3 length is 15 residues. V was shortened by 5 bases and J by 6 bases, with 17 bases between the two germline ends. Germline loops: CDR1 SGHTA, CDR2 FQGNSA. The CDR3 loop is CASSSSGGHPNEQFF. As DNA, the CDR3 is TGTGCCAGCAGCAGTAGCGGAGGGCACCCCAATGAGCAGTTCTTC.

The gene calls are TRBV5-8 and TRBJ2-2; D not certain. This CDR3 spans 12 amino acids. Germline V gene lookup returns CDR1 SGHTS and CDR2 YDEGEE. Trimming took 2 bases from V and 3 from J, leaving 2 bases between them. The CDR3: CASSLYTGELFF. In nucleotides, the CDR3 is TGTGCCAGCAGCTTATACACCGGGGAGCTGTTTTTT. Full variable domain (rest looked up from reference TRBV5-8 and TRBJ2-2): EAGVTQSPTHLIKTRGQQATLRCSPISGHTSVYWYQQALGLGLQFLLWYDEGEERNRGNFPPRFSGRQFPNYSSELNVNALELEDSALYLCASSLYTGELFFGEGSRLTVL.

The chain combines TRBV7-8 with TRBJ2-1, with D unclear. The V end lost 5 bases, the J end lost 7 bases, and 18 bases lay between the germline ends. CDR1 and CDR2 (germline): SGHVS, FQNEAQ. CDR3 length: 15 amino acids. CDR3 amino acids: CASSLQAASWNEQFF. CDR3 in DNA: TGTGCCAGCAGCCTACAAGCCGCCTCGTGGAATGAGCAGTTCTTC.

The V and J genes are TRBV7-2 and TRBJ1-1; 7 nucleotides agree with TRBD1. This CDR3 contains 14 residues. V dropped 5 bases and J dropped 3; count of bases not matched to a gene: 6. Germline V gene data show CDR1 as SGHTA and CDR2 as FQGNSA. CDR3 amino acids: CASSGRGGYTEAFF. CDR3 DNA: TGTGCCAGCAGCGGCAGGGGGGGGTACACTGAAGCTTTCTTT.

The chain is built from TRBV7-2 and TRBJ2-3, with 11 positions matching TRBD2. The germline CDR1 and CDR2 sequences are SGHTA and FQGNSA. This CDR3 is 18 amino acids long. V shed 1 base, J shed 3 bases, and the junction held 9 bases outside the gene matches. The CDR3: CASSLGRGGTSGTDTQYF. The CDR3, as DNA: TGTGCCAGCAGCTTAGGAAGAGGTGGGACTAGCGGAACAGATACGCAGTATTTT.

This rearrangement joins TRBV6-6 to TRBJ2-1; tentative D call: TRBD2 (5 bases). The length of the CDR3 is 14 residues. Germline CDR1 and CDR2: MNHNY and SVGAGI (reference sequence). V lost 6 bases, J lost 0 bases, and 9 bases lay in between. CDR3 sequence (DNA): TGTGCCAGCAGGTGGGGAGACTCCTACAATGAGCAGTTCTTC. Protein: CASRWGDSYNEQFF.

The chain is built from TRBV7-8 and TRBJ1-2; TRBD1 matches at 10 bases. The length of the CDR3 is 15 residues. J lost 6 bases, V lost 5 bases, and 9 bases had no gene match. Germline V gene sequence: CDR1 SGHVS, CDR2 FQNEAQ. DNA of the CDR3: TGTGCCAGCAGCAAGACAGGGGGCGGATGGGATGGCTACACCTTC. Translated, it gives CASSKTGGGWDGYTF.

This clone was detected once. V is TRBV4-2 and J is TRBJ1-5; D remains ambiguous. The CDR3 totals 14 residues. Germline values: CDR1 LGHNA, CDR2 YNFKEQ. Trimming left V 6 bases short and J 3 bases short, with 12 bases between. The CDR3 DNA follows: TGTGCCAGCAGGGCCGACGGTTACAATCAGCCCCAGCATTTT. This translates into CASRADGYNQPQHF.

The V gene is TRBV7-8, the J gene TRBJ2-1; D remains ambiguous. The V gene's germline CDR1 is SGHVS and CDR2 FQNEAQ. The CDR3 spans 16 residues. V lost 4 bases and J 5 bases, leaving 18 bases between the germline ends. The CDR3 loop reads CASSSYRASAHNEQFF. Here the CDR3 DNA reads TGTGCCAGCAGCTCCTATAGGGCCTCCGCCCACAATGAGCAGTTCTTC.

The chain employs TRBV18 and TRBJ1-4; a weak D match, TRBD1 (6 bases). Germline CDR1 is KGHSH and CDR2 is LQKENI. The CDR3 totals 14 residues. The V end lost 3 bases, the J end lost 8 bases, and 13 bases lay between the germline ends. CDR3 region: CASSPRGGDEKLFF. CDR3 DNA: TGTGCCAGCTCACCTAGAGGGGGGGACGAAAAACTGTTTTTT.

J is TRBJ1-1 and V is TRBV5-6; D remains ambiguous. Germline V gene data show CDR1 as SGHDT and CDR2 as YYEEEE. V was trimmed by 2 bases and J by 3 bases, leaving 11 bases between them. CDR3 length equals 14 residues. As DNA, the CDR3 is TGTGCCAGCAGCTTTAAGGGTCAGGACACTGAAGCTTTCTTT. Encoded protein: CASSFKGQDTEAFF.